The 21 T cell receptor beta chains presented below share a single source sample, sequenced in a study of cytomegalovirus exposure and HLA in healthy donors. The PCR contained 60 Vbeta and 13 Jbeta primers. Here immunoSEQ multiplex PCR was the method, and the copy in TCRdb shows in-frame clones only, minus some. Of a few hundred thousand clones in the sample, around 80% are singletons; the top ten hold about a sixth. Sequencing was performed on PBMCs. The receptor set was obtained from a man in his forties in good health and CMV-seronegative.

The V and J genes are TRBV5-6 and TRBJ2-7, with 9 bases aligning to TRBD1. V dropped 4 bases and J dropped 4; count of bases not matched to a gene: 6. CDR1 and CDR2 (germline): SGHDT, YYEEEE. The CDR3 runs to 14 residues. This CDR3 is CASSEGQGGYEQYF. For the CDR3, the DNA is TGTGCCAGCAGCGAGGGACAGGGAGGGTACGAGCAGTACTTC. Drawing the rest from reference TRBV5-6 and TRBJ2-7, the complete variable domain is DAGVTQSPTHLIKTRGQQVTLRCSPKSGHDTVSWYQQALGQGPQFIFQYYEEEERQRGNFPDRFSGHQFPNYSSELNVNALLLGDSALYLCASSEGQGGYEQYFGPGTRLTVT.

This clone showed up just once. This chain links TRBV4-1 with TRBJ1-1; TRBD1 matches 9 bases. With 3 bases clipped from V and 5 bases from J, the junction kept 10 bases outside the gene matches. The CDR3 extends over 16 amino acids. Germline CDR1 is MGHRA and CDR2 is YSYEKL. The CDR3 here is CASSQGPGQGLTEAFF. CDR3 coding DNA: TGCGCCAGCAGCCAGGGCCCGGGACAGGGCTTAACTGAAGCTTTCTTT.

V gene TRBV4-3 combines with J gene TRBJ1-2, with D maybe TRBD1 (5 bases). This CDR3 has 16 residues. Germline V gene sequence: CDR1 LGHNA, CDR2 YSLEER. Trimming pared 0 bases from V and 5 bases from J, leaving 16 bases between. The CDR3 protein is CASSQDRVPWSYGYTF. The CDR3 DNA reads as TGCGCCAGCAGCCAAGACAGGGTCCCGTGGTCATATGGCTACACCTTC.

The CDR3 nucleotides read TGCGCCAGCAGCTCCTACGGACTAGCGGGGGGTGTCGGGGAGCTGTTTTTT. This codes for CASSSYGLAGGVGELFF. The rearrangement links TRBV5-1 to TRBJ2-2; 14 nucleotides agree with TRBD2. Looked up from germline, CDR1 is SGHRS and CDR2 is YFSETQ. The CDR3 has 17 amino acids. V dropped 3 bases and J dropped 7; count of bases not matched to a gene: 8.

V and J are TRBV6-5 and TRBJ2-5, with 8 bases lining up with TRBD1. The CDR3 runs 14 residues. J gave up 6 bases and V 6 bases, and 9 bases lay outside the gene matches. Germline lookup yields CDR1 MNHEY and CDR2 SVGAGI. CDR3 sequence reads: CASSSDRAEKTQYF. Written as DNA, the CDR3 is TGTGCCAGCAGCTCGGACAGGGCTGAAAAGACCCAGTACTTC.

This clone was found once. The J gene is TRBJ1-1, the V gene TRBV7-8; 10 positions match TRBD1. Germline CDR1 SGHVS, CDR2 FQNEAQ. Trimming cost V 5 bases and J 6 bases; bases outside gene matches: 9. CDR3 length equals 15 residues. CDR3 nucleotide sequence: TGTGCCAGCAGCACGGGACAGGGGATGTTGGCTGAAGCTTTCTTT. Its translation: CASSTGQGMLAEAFF.

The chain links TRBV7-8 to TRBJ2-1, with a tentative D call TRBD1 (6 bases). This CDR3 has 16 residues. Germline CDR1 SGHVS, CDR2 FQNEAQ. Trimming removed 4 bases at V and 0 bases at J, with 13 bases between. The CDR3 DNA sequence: TGTGCCAGCAGCTGGAACAGGGCCAGCTCCTACAATGAGCAGTTCTTC. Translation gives CASSWNRASSYNEQFF.

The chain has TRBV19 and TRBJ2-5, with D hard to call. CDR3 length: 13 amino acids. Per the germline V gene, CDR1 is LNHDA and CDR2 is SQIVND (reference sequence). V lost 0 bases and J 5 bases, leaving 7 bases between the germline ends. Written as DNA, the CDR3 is TGTGCCAGTAGTATAGAGGGCAGGGAGACCCAGTACTTC. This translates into CASSIEGRETQYF.

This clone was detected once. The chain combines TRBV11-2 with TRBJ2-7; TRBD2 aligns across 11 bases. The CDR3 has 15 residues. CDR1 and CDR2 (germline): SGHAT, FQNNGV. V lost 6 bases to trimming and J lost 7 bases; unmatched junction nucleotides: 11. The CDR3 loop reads CASRFVAGGPEEQYF. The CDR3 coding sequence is TGTGCCAGCAGATTTGTAGCGGGAGGGCCCGAGGAGCAGTACTTC.

The CDR3 coding sequence is TGTGCCAGCAGCTTAGATCTGAGGGCATCTGAGCAGTTCTTC. Translating it yields CASSLDLRASEQFF. The chain carries TRBV7-8 and TRBJ2-1, with D possibly matching TRBD2 (5 bases). Germline V CDR1 and CDR2: SGHVS, FQNEAQ. CDR3 length: 14 amino acids. The germline V and J ends were trimmed by 1 base and 9 bases, with 13 bases remaining between them. Filled out from reference TRBV7-8 and TRBJ2-1, the complete variable domain reads GAGVSQSPRYKVAKRGQDVALRCDPISGHVSLFWYQQALGQGPEFLTYFQNEAQLDKSGLPSDRFFAERPEGSVSTLKIQRTQQEDSAVYLCASSLDLRASEQFFGPGTRLTVL.

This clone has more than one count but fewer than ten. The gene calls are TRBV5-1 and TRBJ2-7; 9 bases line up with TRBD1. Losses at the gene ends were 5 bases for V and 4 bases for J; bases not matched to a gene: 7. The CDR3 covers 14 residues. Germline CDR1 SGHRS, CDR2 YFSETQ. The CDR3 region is CASRSGTGPYEQYF. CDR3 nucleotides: TGCGCCAGCAGGTCCGGGACAGGGCCTTACGAGCAGTACTTC.

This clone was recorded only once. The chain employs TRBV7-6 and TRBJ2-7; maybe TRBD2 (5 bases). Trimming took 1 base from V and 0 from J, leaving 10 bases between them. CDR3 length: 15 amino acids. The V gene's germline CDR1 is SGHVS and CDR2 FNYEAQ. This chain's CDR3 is CASSLGSGNSYEQYF. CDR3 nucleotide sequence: TGTGCCAGCAGCTTAGGGAGCGGAAACTCCTACGAGCAGTACTTC. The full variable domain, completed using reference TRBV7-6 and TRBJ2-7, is GAGVSQSPRYKVTKRGQDVALRCDPISGHVSLYWYRQALGQGPEFLTYFNYEAQQDKSGLPNDRFSAERPEGSISTLTIQRTEQRDSAMYRCASSLGSGNSYEQYFGPGTRLTVT.

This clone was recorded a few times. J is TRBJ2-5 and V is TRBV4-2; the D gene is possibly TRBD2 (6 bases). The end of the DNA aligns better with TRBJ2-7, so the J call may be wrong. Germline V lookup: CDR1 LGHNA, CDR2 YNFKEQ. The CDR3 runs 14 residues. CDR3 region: CASTSRSGSYEQYF. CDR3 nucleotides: TGTGCCAGCACCTCTAGAAGCGGGTCTTACGAGCAGTACTTC.

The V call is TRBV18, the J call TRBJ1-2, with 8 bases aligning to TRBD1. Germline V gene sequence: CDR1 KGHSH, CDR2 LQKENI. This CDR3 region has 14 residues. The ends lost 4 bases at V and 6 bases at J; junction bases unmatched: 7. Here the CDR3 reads CASSLTGEPDGYTF. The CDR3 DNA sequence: TGTGCCAGCTCACTGACAGGGGAACCGGATGGCTACACCTTC.

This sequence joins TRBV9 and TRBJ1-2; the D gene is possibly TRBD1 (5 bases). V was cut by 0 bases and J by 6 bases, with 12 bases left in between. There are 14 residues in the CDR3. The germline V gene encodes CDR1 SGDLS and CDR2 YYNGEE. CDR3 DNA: TGTGCCAGCAGCGTAGCCCAGGGAGGTCATGGCTACACCTTC. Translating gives CASSVAQGGHGYTF.

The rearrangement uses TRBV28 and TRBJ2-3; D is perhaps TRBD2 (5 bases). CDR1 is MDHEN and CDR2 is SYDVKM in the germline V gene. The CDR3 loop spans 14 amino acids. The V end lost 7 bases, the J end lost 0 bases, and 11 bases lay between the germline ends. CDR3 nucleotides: TGTGCCAGCAAGGCGGGTCTTAGCACAGATACGCAGTATTTT. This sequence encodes CASKAGLSTDTQYF.

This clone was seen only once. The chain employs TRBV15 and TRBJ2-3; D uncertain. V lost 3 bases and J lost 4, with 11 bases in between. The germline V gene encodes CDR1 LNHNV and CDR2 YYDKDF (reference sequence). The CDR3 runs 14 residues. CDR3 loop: CATSSAGLADTQYF. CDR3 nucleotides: TGTGCCACCAGCAGTGCAGGTTTGGCAGATACGCAGTATTTT.

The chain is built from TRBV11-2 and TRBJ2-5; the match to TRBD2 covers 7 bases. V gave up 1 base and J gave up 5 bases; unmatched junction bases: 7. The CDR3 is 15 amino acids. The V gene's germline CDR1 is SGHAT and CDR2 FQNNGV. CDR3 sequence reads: CASSLGDYQRETQYF. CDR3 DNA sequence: TGTGCCAGCAGCTTAGGGGACTACCAGCGGGAGACCCAGTACTTC. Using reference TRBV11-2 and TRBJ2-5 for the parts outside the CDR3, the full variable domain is EAGVAQSPRYKIIEKRQSVAFWCNPISGHATLYWYQQILGQGPKLLIQFQNNGVVDDSQLPKDRFSAERLKGVDSTLKIQPAKLEDSAVYLCASSLGDYQRETQYFGPGTRLLVL.

CDR3 sequence (DNA): TGTGCCAGCAGTTTGGCTGGGACAGGGGGCACAGATACGCAGTATTTT. It encodes CASSLAGTGGTDTQYF. The V gene is TRBV28, the J gene TRBJ2-3; TRBD1 aligns across 10 bases. The CDR3 runs 16 residues. Germline loops: CDR1 MDHEN, CDR2 SYDVKM. Germline trimming cut 3 bases from V and 1 base from J; bases unmatched to any gene: 4.

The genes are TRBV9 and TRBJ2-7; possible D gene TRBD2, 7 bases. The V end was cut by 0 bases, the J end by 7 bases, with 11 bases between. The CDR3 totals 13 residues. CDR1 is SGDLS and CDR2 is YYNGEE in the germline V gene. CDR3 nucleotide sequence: TGTGCCAGCAGCGTAGTAGGGGGAGGGGAGCAGTACTTC. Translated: CASSVVGGGEQYF.

The chain's CDR3 is CASRSAEHTGELFF. The CDR3 DNA follows: TGTGCCAGCAGATCCGCAGAACACACCGGGGAGCTGTTTTTT. The V and J genes are TRBV6-6 and TRBJ2-2; D call uncertain. This CDR3 has 14 amino acids. Germline V CDR1 and CDR2: MNHNY, SVGAGI (reference sequence). Trimming removed 6 bases from V and 3 bases from J, with 11 bases in between.